The entry that follows covers one T cell receptor (beta chain) sequence. The junction differs from germline at one of its ends, possibly a read error. Combining a sample-barcoded 5' primer with a J-beta primer mix, a second PCR ran for roughly 7 to 12 cycles. TCRdb used MiXCR to reprocess the 5' RACE reads, holding one entry per CDR3 protein. Of some 1.7 million distinct CDR3 sequences in the sample, under 30% were seen once. The data were obtained in a study of blood T cells in healthy people across ages. Sequenced input: blood. This TCR was recovered from a woman in her twenties or thirties in good health.

The CDR3 DNA sequence: TGTGCCGTCAGTGAAGCGGGAGGGCCTGATGAGCAGTACTTC. This codes for CAVSEAGGPDEQYF. V is TRBV10-3 and J is TRBJ2-4; TRBD2 matches 10 bases. The CDR3 length is 14 residues. The germline V gene has CDR1 ENHRY and CDR2 SYGVKD.